These 20 T cell receptor beta chains share one sample of origin, sequenced in a study of blood T cell repertoires in COVID-19. Assay: immunoSEQ multiplex PCR; the TCRdb copy retains only in-frame clones and omits some. This table has 200,000 to 300,000 clones, around 89% appearing once. Source material: PBMCs or T cells enriched from blood (not recorded which). The receptor source for this set is a woman in her 40s with acute COVID-19.

The rearrangement joins TRBV4-3 to TRBJ1-1; 10 nucleotides line up with TRBD1. The junction had 8 bases not matched to a gene; V was cut back by 9 bases and J by 4 bases. From germline, CDR1 is LGHNA and CDR2 YSLEER. The CDR3 is 14 amino acids. CDR3: CASADRGRGTEAFF. The CDR3 coding sequence is TGCGCCAGTGCCGACAGGGGGCGAGGCACTGAAGCTTTCTTT.

This clone was detected only a few times. The gene calls are TRBV24-1 and TRBJ1-2, with TRBD1 matching 7 bases. Germline trimming cut 10 bases from V and 2 bases from J; bases unmatched to any gene: 6. The V gene's germline CDR1 is KGHDR and CDR2 SFDVKD. CDR3 size: 13 residues. The CDR3 sequence is CATGDSVNYGYTF. CDR3 coding DNA: TGTGCCACAGGGGACAGTGTGAACTATGGCTACACCTTC.

This chain links TRBV5-6 with TRBJ1-1, with 8 bases identical to TRBD1. This CDR3 has 12 residues. With V trimmed by 7 bases and J by 3 bases, 2 bases remained unmatched. Germline V gene lookup returns CDR1 SGHDT and CDR2 YYEEEE. CDR3 amino acids: CASAQGDTEAFF. CDR3 nucleotides: TGTGCCAGCGCACAGGGGGACACTGAAGCTTTCTTT.

The chain carries TRBV11-3 and TRBJ1-3; TRBD1 agrees at 9 bases. Per the germline V gene, CDR1 is SGHNT and CDR2 is YENEEA. With 5 bases clipped from V and 8 bases from J, the junction kept 16 bases outside the gene matches. CDR3 length: 17 residues. The CDR3 sequence is CASSPPTPGQGRDTIYF. CDR3 nucleotides: TGTGCCAGCAGCCCCCCGACACCGGGACAGGGTCGGGACACCATATATTTT.

This clone appeared once. The chain employs TRBV7-2 and TRBJ2-3; TRBD2 aligns across 7 bases. After removal of 6 bases from V and 4 bases from J, the junction contained 7 bases not matched to a gene. The CDR3 runs 14 residues. Germline values: CDR1 SGHTA, CDR2 FQGNSA. The CDR3 loop is CASSQGGSADTQYF. CDR3 nucleotides: TGTGCCAGCAGTCAGGGCGGGAGCGCAGATACGCAGTATTTT.

The chain is built from TRBV5-4 and TRBJ1-4; 7 positions agree with TRBD1. Per germline, CDR1 SGHNT and CDR2 YYREEE (reference sequence). CDR3 size: 16 residues. V dropped 1 base and J dropped 0; count of bases not matched to a gene: 3. The CDR3: CASSLPGGSTNEKLFF. The CDR3 coding sequence is TGTGCCAGCAGCTTGCCAGGGGGATCAACTAATGAAAAACTGTTTTTT.

The rearrangement joins TRBV10-1 to TRBJ1-1; the D gene is possibly TRBD1 (5 bases). The CDR3 has 13 amino acids. Trimming pared 7 bases from V and 12 bases from J, leaving 21 bases between. Germline CDR1 is WNHNN and CDR2 is SYGVQD (reference sequence). The CDR3: CASNNVAGGGTFF. DNA of the CDR3: TGCGCCAGCAACAATGTGGCAGGCGGGGGAACTTTCTTT.

The chain combines TRBV28 with TRBJ2-4; 8 bases align to TRBD2. Germline lookup yields CDR1 MDHEN and CDR2 SYDVKM. The CDR3 is 13 amino acids. The ends lost 6 bases at V and 6 bases at J; junction bases unmatched: 4. The CDR3 sequence is CASRGSGTNIQYF. In DNA form, the CDR3 reads TGTGCCAGCAGAGGTAGCGGGACAAACATTCAGTACTTC.

CDR3: CASSYGQAGSEKLFF. In DNA form, the CDR3 reads TGCGCCAGCAGCTATGGACAGGCGGGGAGTGAAAAACTGTTTTTT. The chain links TRBV5-1 to TRBJ1-4; 7 nucleotides align to TRBD1. The germline V gene has CDR1 SGHRS and CDR2 YFSETQ. There are 15 residues in the CDR3. V shed 3 bases, J shed 7 bases, and the junction held 9 bases outside the gene matches. Variable domain in full (rest from reference TRBV5-1 and TRBJ1-4): KAGVTQTPRYLIKTRGQQVTLSCSPISGHRSVSWYQQTPGQGLQFLFEYFSETQRNKGNFPGRFSGRQFSNSRSEMNVSTLELGDSALYLCASSYGQAGSEKLFFGSGTQLSVL.

V usage is TRBV28 and J usage is TRBJ2-7; D uncertain. The length of the CDR3 is 16 residues. Germline assignment: CDR1 MDHEN and CDR2 SYDVKM. V lost 6 bases and J lost 3, with 21 bases in between. The CDR3 here is CASSDAEEATIYEQYV. The CDR3 DNA follows: TGTGCCAGCAGCGATGCCGAGGAAGCCACAATCTACGAGCAGTACGTC.

This clone has only one observation. This rearrangement joins TRBV5-1 to TRBJ1-4, with no clear D. Germline CDR1 is SGHRS and CDR2 is YFSETQ. The V gene lost 0 bases and the J gene lost 0 bases, with 6 bases spanning the gap. The CDR3 is made up of 15 amino acids. The CDR3 coding sequence is TGCGCCAGCAGCTTGGTAGGAGCAACTAATGAAAAACTGTTTTTT. This codes for CASSLVGATNEKLFF.

V usage is TRBV27 and J usage is TRBJ1-5; 7 bases map to TRBD1. V gave up 4 bases and J gave up 1 base; unmatched junction bases: 7. The CDR3 extends over 16 amino acids. Germline lookup yields CDR1 MNHEY and CDR2 SMNVEV (reference sequence). The CDR3 coding sequence is TGTGCCAGCAGTTCCCGACAGGGCCAAAGCAATCAGCCCCAGCATTTT. Its protein product is CASSSRQGQSNQPQHF.

V usage is TRBV7-2 and J usage is TRBJ2-3, with D maybe TRBD2 (5 bases). This CDR3 spans 15 amino acids. Trimming cost V 2 bases and J 3 bases, with 12 bases left between them. Germline-derived CDR1 and CDR2 are SGHTA and FQGNSA. The CDR3, as DNA: TGTGCCAGCAGCTTACAAGCGGTAGGGACAGATACGCAGTATTTT. Translated, it gives CASSLQAVGTDTQYF.

This rearrangement joins TRBV4-2 to TRBJ1-4; no definite D call. The germline CDR1 and CDR2 sequences are LGHNA and YNFKEQ. The CDR3 runs to 15 residues. V was cut by 0 bases and J by 0 bases, with 5 bases left in between. The CDR3: CASSQEGATNEKLFF. DNA of the CDR3: TGTGCCAGCAGCCAAGAGGGAGCAACTAATGAAAAACTGTTTTTT.

The chain employs TRBV4-1 and TRBJ2-3; 10 positions agree with TRBD1. This CDR3 spans 16 amino acids. V lost 4 bases and J lost 5; bases outside the gene matches: 9. Germline-derived CDR1 and CDR2 are MGHRA and YSYEKL. The DNA of the CDR3 is TGCGCCAGCAGCCGGACTGGGACAGGGGTATTAGATACGCAGTATTTT. It is translated as CASSRTGTGVLDTQYF.

The chain joins TRBV6-2 or TRBV6-3 to TRBJ1-5; D perhaps matches TRBD1 (5 bases). V was clipped by 5 bases and J by 1 base, with 12 bases between them. This CDR3 contains 15 residues. CDR1 is MNHEY and CDR2 is SVGEGT in the germline V gene. The CDR3 sequence is CASSRQQRSNQPQHF. CDR3 nucleotides: TGTGCCAGCAGTCGACAGCAACGGAGCAATCAGCCCCAGCATTTT.

The rearrangement links TRBV5-4 to TRBJ2-3; TRBD2 aligns across 9 bases. V lost 4 bases to trimming and J lost 4 bases; unmatched junction nucleotides: 10. The germline V gene encodes CDR1 SGHNT and CDR2 YYREEE (reference sequence). This CDR3 is built from 16 residues. CDR3 residues: CASSPNLAGAADTQYF. DNA for the CDR3: TGTGCCAGCAGCCCCAATTTAGCGGGAGCGGCAGATACGCAGTATTTT.

The V and J genes are TRBV9 and TRBJ2-2; TRBD2 matches 7 bases. The CDR3 is 13 residues long. CDR1 is SGDLS and CDR2 is YYNGEE in the germline V gene. V lost 6 bases, J lost 5 bases, and 4 bases stayed unmatched. CDR3: CASNMGGTGELFF. The DNA of the CDR3 is TGTGCCAGCAACATGGGGGGGACCGGGGAGCTGTTTTTT.

The genes are TRBV5-1 and TRBJ2-1, with a weak D call TRBD2 (5 bases). The V gene lost 0 bases and the J gene lost 5 bases, with 12 bases spanning the gap. This CDR3 has 15 amino acids. Germline loops: CDR1 SGHRS, CDR2 YFSETQ. CDR3 nucleotide sequence: TGCGCCAGCAGCTTGGGACTACAGCCCCACAATGAGCAGTTCTTC. Translated, it gives CASSLGLQPHNEQFF.

This rearrangement joins TRBV5-4 to TRBJ1-6; 11 bases map to TRBD1. Trimming took 3 bases from V and 8 from J; bases not matched to a gene: 4. The CDR3 is 15 amino acids. Germline V lookup: CDR1 SGHNT, CDR2 YYREEE (reference sequence). The CDR3 spells CASSSPDRGHSPLHF. As DNA, the CDR3 is TGTGCCAGCAGCTCCCCGGACAGGGGGCATTCACCCCTCCACTTT.